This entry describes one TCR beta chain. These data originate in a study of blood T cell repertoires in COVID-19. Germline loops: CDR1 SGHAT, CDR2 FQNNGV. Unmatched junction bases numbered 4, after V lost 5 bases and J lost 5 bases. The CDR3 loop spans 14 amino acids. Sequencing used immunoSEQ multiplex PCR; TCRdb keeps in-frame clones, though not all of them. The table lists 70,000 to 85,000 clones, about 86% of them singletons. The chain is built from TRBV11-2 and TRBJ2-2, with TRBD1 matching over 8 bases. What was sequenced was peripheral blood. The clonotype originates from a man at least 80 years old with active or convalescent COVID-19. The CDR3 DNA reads TGTGCCAGCAGCGCCCGGACAGGGACCGGGGAGCTGTTTTTT. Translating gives CASSARTGTGELFF.